This TCR beta chain emerged from a study of blood T cell repertoires in COVID-19. Germline V gene sequence: CDR1 MDHEN, CDR2 SYDVKM. V lost 5 bases and J lost 3; bases outside the gene matches: 28. The CDR3 has 21 amino acids. Profiled with immunoSEQ multiplex PCR; TCRdb holds only in-frame clones, not every one. The sample has roughly 79,000 clones; around 90% are singletons. The chain joins TRBV28 to TRBJ2-7, with 7 positions matching TRBD1. Source material: peripheral blood. This receptor was taken from a man aged 45 to 65 with active COVID-19. The CDR3 sequence: CASSPGPGTAKQIWEFYEQYF. The DNA of the CDR3 is TGTGCCAGCAGTCCCGGACCTGGGACAGCGAAACAGATTTGGGAATTCTACGAGCAGTACTTC.